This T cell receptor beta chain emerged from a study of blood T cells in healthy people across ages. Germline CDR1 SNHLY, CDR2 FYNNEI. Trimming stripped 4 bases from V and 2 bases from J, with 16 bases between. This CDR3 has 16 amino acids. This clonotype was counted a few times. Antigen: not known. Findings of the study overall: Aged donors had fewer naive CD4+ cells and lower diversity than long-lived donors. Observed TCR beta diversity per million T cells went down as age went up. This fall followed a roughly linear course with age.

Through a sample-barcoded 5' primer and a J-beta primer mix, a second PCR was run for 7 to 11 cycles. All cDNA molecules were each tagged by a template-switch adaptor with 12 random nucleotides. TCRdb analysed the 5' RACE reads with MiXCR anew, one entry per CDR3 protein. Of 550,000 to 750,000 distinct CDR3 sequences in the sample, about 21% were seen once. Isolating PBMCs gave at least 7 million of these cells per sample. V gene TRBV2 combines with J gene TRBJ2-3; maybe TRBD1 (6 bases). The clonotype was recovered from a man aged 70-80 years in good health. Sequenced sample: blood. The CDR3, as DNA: TGTGCCAGCAGTGCACAGGGCAGAAAGGACACAGATACGCAGTATTTT. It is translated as CASSAQGRKDTDTQYF. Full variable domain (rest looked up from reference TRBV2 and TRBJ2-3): EPEVTQTPSHQVTQMGQEVILRCVPISNHLYFYWYRQILGQKVEFLVSFYNNEISEKSEIFDDQFSVERPDGSNFTLKIRSTKLEDSAMYFCASSAQGRKDTDTQYFGPGTRLTVL.